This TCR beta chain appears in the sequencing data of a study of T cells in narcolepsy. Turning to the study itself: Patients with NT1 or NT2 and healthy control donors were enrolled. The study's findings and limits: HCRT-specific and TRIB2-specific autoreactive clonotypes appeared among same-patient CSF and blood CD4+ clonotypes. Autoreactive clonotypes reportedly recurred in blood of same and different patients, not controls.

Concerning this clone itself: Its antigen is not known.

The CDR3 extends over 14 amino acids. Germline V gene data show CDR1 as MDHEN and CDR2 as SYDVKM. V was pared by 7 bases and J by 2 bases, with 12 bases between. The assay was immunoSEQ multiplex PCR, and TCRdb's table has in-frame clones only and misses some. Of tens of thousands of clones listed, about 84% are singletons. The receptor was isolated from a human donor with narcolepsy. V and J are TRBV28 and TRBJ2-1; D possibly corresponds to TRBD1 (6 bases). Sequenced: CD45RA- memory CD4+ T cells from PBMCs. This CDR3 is CASTRQETYNEQFF. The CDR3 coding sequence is TGTGCCAGCACCCGACAGGAGACCTACAATGAGCAGTTCTTC.